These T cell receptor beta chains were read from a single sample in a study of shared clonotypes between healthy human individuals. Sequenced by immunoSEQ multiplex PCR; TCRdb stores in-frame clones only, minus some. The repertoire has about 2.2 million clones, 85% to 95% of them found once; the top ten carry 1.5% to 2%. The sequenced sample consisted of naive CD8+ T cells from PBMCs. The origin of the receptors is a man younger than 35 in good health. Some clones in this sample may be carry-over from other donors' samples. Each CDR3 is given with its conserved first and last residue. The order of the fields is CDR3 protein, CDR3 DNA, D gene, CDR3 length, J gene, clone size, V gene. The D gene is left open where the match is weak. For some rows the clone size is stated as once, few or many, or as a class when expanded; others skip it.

CDR3 protein: CASSVGLHGTYEQYF
CDR3 DNA: TGTGCCAGTAGCGTGGGACTCCACGGGACCTACGAGCAGTACTTC
D gene: .
CDR3 length: 15
J gene: TRBJ2-7
clone size: once
V gene: TRBV19

CDR3 protein: CASSGAGQPHDYGYTF
CDR3 DNA: TGCGCCAGCAGCGGCGCGGGGCAGCCTCATGACTATGGCTACACCTTC
D gene: .
CDR3 length: 16
J gene: TRBJ1-2
clone size: .
V gene: TRBV5-1

CDR3 protein: CAIAHRGEGNEQFF
CDR3 DNA: TGTGCGATTGCCCACAGGGGGGAGGGCAATGAGCAGTTCTTC
D gene: .
CDR3 length: 14
J gene: TRBJ2-1
clone size: .
V gene: TRBV7-8

CDR3 protein: CASSLFPDWTDSNQPQHF
CDR3 DNA: TGTGCCAGCAGTTTATTCCCCGATTGGACGGATAGCAATCAGCCCCAGCATTTT
D gene: .
CDR3 length: 18
J gene: TRBJ1-5
clone size: .
V gene: TRBV28

CDR3 protein: CASQQERSYNEQFF
CDR3 DNA: TGTGCCAGCCAACAGGAGCGAAGCTACAATGAGCAGTTCTTC
D gene: .
CDR3 length: 14
J gene: TRBJ2-1
clone size: .
V gene: TRBV10-3

CDR3 protein: CASSFTPPDTQYF
CDR3 DNA: TGCGCCAGCAGTTTCACCCCACCAGATACGCAGTATTTT
D gene: .
CDR3 length: 13
J gene: TRBJ2-3
clone size: .
V gene: TRBV5-1

CDR3 protein: CASSYFGRGEKLFF
CDR3 DNA: TGTGCCAGCAGCTACTTCGGGAGAGGAGAAAAACTGTTTTTT
D gene: .
CDR3 length: 14
J gene: TRBJ1-4
clone size: .
V gene: TRBV11-2

CDR3 protein: CAWLASYNEQFF
CDR3 DNA: TGTGCCTGGCTAGCCTCCTACAATGAGCAGTTCTTC
D gene: .
CDR3 length: 12
J gene: TRBJ2-1
clone size: .
V gene: TRBV30

CDR3 protein: CASHSGANYGYTF
CDR3 DNA: TGCGCCAGCCACTCGGGTGCTAACTATGGCTACACCTTC
D gene: .
CDR3 length: 13
J gene: TRBJ1-2
clone size: .
V gene: TRBV4-3

CDR3 protein: CANSLAGGTDTQYF
CDR3 DNA: TGTGCCAACTCGCTAGCGGGAGGAACAGATACGCAGTATTTT
D gene: TRBD2
CDR3 length: 14
J gene: TRBJ2-3
clone size: .
V gene: TRBV7-6

CDR3 protein: CASRDARGGSNQPQHF
CDR3 DNA: TGTGCCAGCAGGGACGCCAGGGGAGGGAGCAATCAGCCCCAGCATTTT
D gene: .
CDR3 length: 16
J gene: TRBJ1-5
clone size: .
V gene: TRBV27

CDR3 protein: CASSLRGTGELFF
CDR3 DNA: TGTGCCAGCAGCTTAAGGGGCACCGGGGAGCTGTTTTTT
D gene: .
CDR3 length: 13
J gene: TRBJ2-2
clone size: .
V gene: TRBV12-1

CDR3 protein: CASSLRLARHNEQFF
CDR3 DNA: TGTGCCAGCAGTTTACGACTAGCGAGACACAATGAGCAGTTCTTC
D gene: TRBD2
CDR3 length: 15
J gene: TRBJ2-1
clone size: .
V gene: TRBV28

CDR3 protein: CASSLGESSYNEQFF
CDR3 DNA: TGCGCCAGCAGCTTGGGGGAAAGCTCCTACAATGAGCAGTTCTTC
D gene: .
CDR3 length: 15
J gene: TRBJ2-1
clone size: few
V gene: TRBV5-1

CDR3 protein: CASSPVGTGSYEQYF
CDR3 DNA: TGTGCCAGCAGTCCCGTCGGGACGGGATCCTACGAGCAGTACTTC
D gene: .
CDR3 length: 15
J gene: TRBJ2-7
clone size: .
V gene: TRBV5-5

CDR3 protein: CASSLSRTGASGANVLTF
CDR3 DNA: TGTGCCAGCAGCTTGTCTAGGACAGGGGCCTCTGGGGCCAACGTCCTGACTTTC
D gene: TRBD1
CDR3 length: 18
J gene: TRBJ2-6
clone size: .
V gene: TRBV11-2

CDR3 protein: CASSVAAESYGYTF
CDR3 DNA: TGTGCCAGCAGCGTAGCGGCAGAAAGCTATGGCTACACCTTC
D gene: .
CDR3 length: 14
J gene: TRBJ1-2
clone size: .
V gene: TRBV9

CDR3 protein: CATSRSDRGAFSEQFF
CDR3 DNA: TGTGCCACCAGCAGGTCGGACAGGGGGGCTTTCTCCGAGCAGTTCTTC
D gene: TRBD1
CDR3 length: 16
J gene: TRBJ2-1
clone size: .
V gene: TRBV15

CDR3 protein: CASSYSSGSYNEQFF
CDR3 DNA: TGTGCCAGCAGTTACTCTAGCGGCTCCTACAATGAGCAGTTCTTC
D gene: .
CDR3 length: 15
J gene: TRBJ2-1
clone size: once
V gene: TRBV6-5

CDR3 protein: CASSRDSANEKLFF
CDR3 DNA: TGTGCCAGCAGTAGGGACAGTGCTAATGAAAAACTGTTTTTT
D gene: TRBD1
CDR3 length: 14
J gene: TRBJ1-4
clone size: .
V gene: TRBV28

CDR3 protein: CASSPSVGHNEQFF
CDR3 DNA: TGTGCCAGCAGTCCTTCGGTGGGCCACAATGAGCAGTTCTTC
D gene: .
CDR3 length: 14
J gene: TRBJ2-1
clone size: .
V gene: TRBV6-5

CDR3 protein: CASSSGDGPLYEQYF
CDR3 DNA: TGTGCCAGCAGCTCCGGGGACGGACCCTTATACGAGCAGTACTTC
D gene: .
CDR3 length: 15
J gene: TRBJ2-7
clone size: .
V gene: TRBV11-3

CDR3 protein: CASSGLAGDTQYF
CDR3 DNA: TGTGCCAGCAGCGGGCTAGCGGGCGATACGCAGTATTTT
D gene: TRBD2
CDR3 length: 13
J gene: TRBJ2-3
clone size: .
V gene: TRBV9

CDR3 protein: CASSLLGGATGIYGYTF
CDR3 DNA: TGCGCCAGCAGCCTTCTTGGGGGTGCTACAGGGATCTATGGCTACACCTTC
D gene: .
CDR3 length: 17
J gene: TRBJ1-2
clone size: .
V gene: TRBV4-1

CDR3 protein: CASDSGRDYEQYF
CDR3 DNA: TGTGCCAGCGATTCGGGGAGGGACTACGAGCAGTACTTC
D gene: TRBD2
CDR3 length: 13
J gene: TRBJ2-7
clone size: .
V gene: TRBV19

CDR3 protein: CASSLFDSYSYEQYF
CDR3 DNA: TGTGCCAGCAGCTTATTCGACTCCTACTCCTACGAGCAGTACTTC
D gene: .
CDR3 length: 15
J gene: TRBJ2-7
clone size: .
V gene: TRBV13

CDR3 protein: CASSTRGPGANVLTF
CDR3 DNA: TGTGCCAGCAGCACCAGGGGGCCTGGGGCCAACGTCCTGACTTTC
D gene: TRBD1
CDR3 length: 15
J gene: TRBJ2-6
clone size: .
V gene: TRBV5-4

CDR3 protein: CASREGTAGGPYGYTF
CDR3 DNA: TGCGCCAGCAGGGAAGGGACAGCCGGTGGGCCCTATGGCTACACCTTC
D gene: TRBD1
CDR3 length: 16
J gene: TRBJ1-2
clone size: once
V gene: TRBV5-1

CDR3 protein: CASSTRTGYQHCTDTQYF
CDR3 DNA: TGTGCCAGCAGCACCCGGACAGGTTACCAACATTGCACAGATACGCAGTATTTT
D gene: TRBD1
CDR3 length: 18
J gene: TRBJ2-3
clone size: .
V gene: TRBV7-3

CDR3 protein: CASSSTGGGSDSYNEQFF
CDR3 DNA: TGTGCCAGCAGTTCTACTGGGGGCGGGAGTGACTCCTACAATGAGCAGTTCTTC
D gene: .
CDR3 length: 18
J gene: TRBJ2-1
clone size: .
V gene: TRBV27

CDR3 protein: CASSVGQAGEVYNEQFF
CDR3 DNA: TGTGCCAGCAGCGTAGGTCAGGCGGGAGAGGTCTACAATGAGCAGTTCTTC
D gene: TRBD2
CDR3 length: 17
J gene: TRBJ2-1
clone size: .
V gene: TRBV9

CDR3 protein: CASSERWDDGYTF
CDR3 DNA: TGTGCCAGCAGTGAAAGATGGGATGATGGCTACACCTTC
D gene: .
CDR3 length: 13
J gene: TRBJ1-2
clone size: .
V gene: TRBV2

CDR3 protein: CASSSEASVPYEQYF
CDR3 DNA: TGTGCCAGCAGCAGTGAGGCCTCAGTCCCCTACGAGCAGTACTTC
D gene: .
CDR3 length: 15
J gene: TRBJ2-7
clone size: .
V gene: TRBV7-8